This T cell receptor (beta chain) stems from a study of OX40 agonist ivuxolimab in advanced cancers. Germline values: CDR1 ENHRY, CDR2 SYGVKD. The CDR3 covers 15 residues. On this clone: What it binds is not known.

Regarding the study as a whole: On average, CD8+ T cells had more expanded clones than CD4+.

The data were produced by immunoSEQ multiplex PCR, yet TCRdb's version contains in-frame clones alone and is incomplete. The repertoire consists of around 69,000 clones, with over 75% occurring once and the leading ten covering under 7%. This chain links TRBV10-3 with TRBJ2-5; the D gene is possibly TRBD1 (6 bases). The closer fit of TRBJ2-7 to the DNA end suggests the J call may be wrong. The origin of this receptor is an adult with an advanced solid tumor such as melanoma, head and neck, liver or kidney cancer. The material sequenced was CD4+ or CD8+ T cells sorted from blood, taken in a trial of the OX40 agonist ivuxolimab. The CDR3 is CAISDNDRQTYEQYF. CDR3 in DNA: TGTGCCATCAGTGATAACGACAGGCAAACCTACGAGCAGTACTTC.